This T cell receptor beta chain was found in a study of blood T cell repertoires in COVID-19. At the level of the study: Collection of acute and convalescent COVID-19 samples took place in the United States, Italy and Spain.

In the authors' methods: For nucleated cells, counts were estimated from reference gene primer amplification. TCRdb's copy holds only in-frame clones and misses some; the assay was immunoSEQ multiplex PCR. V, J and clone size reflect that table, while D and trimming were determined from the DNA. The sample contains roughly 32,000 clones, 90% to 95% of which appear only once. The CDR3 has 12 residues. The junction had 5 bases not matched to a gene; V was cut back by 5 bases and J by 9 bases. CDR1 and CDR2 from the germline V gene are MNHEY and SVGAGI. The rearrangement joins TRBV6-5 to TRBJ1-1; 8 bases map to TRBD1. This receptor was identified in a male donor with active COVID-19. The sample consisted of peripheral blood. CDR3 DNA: TGTGCCAGCAGTAATGGACAGGGACAAGCTTTCTTT. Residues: CASSNGQGQAFF.